Listed below are T cell receptor beta chains from one sample, sequenced in a study of T cells in Graves' hyperthyroidism and ophthalmopathy. TCRdb re-called the multiplex PCR reads through MiXCR, storing one row per CDR3 protein. The profile shows roughly 380,000 distinct CDR3 sequences, 11% to 15% of them singletons. The specimen sequenced was blood. The receptors were sampled from a woman between 55 and 75 years old with Graves' hyperthyroidism. Each CDR3 is given with its conserved first and last residue. Each record gives: D gene, J gene, clone size, V gene, CDR3 DNA, CDR3 protein. D genes are given only for firm matches. Size values are once, few and many counts, or a class for expanded clones, and some rows have none.

-	TRBJ1-1	many	TRBV4-2	TGTGCCAGCAGCCAAGATAAGCAAGGTGCCCAACTGGGGGCTTTCTTT	CASSQDKQGAQLGAFF
-	TRBJ1-4	-	TRBV12-3/TRBV12-4	TGTGCCAGCAGTTTAGCGGCAAGCAGCGTGGCAGAAAAACTGTTTTTT	CASSLAASSVAEKLFF
TRBD1	TRBJ2-1	-	TRBV19	TGTGCCAGCCTGCCTAGGGCAGGGGGCTGGATCAATGAGCAGTTCTTC	CASLPRAGGWINEQFF
-	TRBJ2-5	many	TRBV5-1	TGCGCCAGCAGCTGGGACAGCGGGAGAGAGACCCAGTACTTC	CASSWDSGRETQYF
-	TRBJ1-5	few	TRBV5-1	TGCGCCAGCAGCTGGGGGGGGGCCAATCAGCCCCAGCATTTT	CASSWGGANQPQHF
-	TRBJ1-1	-	TRBV19	TGTGCCAGTAGTATGAGGACGAACACTGAAGCTTTCTTT	CASSMRTNTEAFF
-	TRBJ2-4	many	TRBV11-2	TGTGCCAGCAGCACCCCCCGGGACGGACCCCCTGGTAAAAACATTCAGTACTTC	CASSTPRDGPPGKNIQYF
TRBD1	TRBJ2-2	few	TRBV29-1	TGCAGCGCAAGACAGGGCGGCGGGGAGCTGTTTTTT	CSARQGGGELFF
-	TRBJ1-1	few	TRBV29-1	TGCAGCGCCCAAACGGACAGTGAAGACACTGAAGCTTTCTTT	CSAQTDSEDTEAFF
-	TRBJ1-1	many	TRBV11-3	TGTGCCAGCAGCTTAGGATCCCTCATAGCTTTCTTT	CASSLGSLIAFF
-	TRBJ1-2	many	TRBV5-8	TGTGCCAGCAGCTTGGAATTAACGGGTTATGGCTACACCTTC	CASSLELTGYGYTF
TRBD1	TRBJ1-5	-	TRBV7-9	TGTGCCAGCAGCATGACAGGGGGCAATCAGCCCCAGCATTTT	CASSMTGGNQPQHF
-	TRBJ1-2	many	TRBV9	TGTGCCAGCAGCCTGACAGACACAAGCTATGGCTACACCTTC	CASSLTDTSYGYTF
-	TRBJ1-4	many	TRBV12-3/TRBV12-4	TGTGCCAGCAGTCTCCGCTGGGGGGGGAATGAAAAACTGTTTTTT	CASSLRWGGNEKLFF
-	TRBJ1-1	few	TRBV7-9	TGTGCCAGCAGTTTGAGAGCAGGGAGGATTGAAGCTTTCTTT	CASSLRAGRIEAFF
TRBD2	TRBJ2-7	many	TRBV24-1	TGTGCCACCAGTGGGGGTAGCGGGAGTGTCGAGCAGTACTTC	CATSGGSGSVEQYF
TRBD1	TRBJ2-3	many	TRBV29-1	TGCAGCGTTGAGTTTCTAGGGACAGGGGAAGATACGCAGTATTTT	CSVEFLGTGEDTQYF
-	TRBJ2-6	-	TRBV9	TGTGCCAGCAGCGTAGATGAGGTGTCTGGGGCCAACGTCCTGACTTTC	CASSVDEVSGANVLTF
-	TRBJ1-5	-	TRBV19	TGTGCCAGTAGTATAGACAGGGAACAGCCCCAGCATTTT	CASSIDREQPQHF
-	TRBJ1-6	many	TRBV10-3	TGTGCCATCAGTGAGTCGACTGAGTATAATTCACCCCTCCACTTT	CAISESTEYNSPLHF
-	TRBJ1-1	many	TRBV5-5	TGTGCCAGCAGCTCGCCGGACACCGACGCTGTGAACACTGAAGCTTTCTTT	CASSSPDTDAVNTEAFF
TRBD1	TRBJ1-5	few	TRBV4-1	TGCGCCAGCAGCTCTTCGTCGTCAGGGGGCGAAAGCAATCAGCCCCAGCATTTT	CASSSSSSGGESNQPQHF
TRBD2	TRBJ2-2	-	TRBV30	TGTGCCTGGAGCCCTCTAGCGGGAGCCGGGGAGCTGTTTTTT	CAWSPLAGAGELFF
TRBD1	TRBJ1-1	-	TRBV19	TGTGCCAGTAAGGCCCCGCAGGGGGCGTCGGACACTGAAGCTTTCTTT	CASKAPQGASDTEAFF
TRBD2	TRBJ2-7	-	TRBV7-2	TGTGCCACCTCCTCTAGCGGGGGCTACGAGCAGTACTTC	CATSSSGGYEQYF
-	TRBJ1-5	many	TRBV6-1	TGTGCCAGCAGTCTTGGGACATCCGGCGGGAGTCAGCCCCAGCATTTT	CASSLGTSGGSQPQHF
-	TRBJ2-5	once	TRBV12-3/TRBV12-4	TGTGCCACCAGGGATCCCGGGACTTTCCAAGAGACCCAGTACTTC	CATRDPGTFQETQYF
TRBD1	TRBJ1-4	many	TRBV12-3/TRBV12-4	TGTGCCAGCAGATGGACAGGGGGTGGGGAAAAACTGTTTTTT	CASRWTGGGEKLFF
TRBD2	TRBJ2-1	-	TRBV5-1	TGCGCCAGCAGCTCCGGGACTAGCGGAGATGAGCAGTTCTTC	CASSSGTSGDEQFF
TRBD1	TRBJ1-1	many	TRBV20-1	TGCAGTGCTAGTCCCCGGACAGGCCCTGAAGCTTTCTTT	CSASPRTGPEAFF
TRBD1	TRBJ1-1	-	TRBV12-3/TRBV12-4	TGTGCCAGCAGCCGACGGACAGGGGTCACTGAAGCTTTCTTT	CASSRRTGVTEAFF
TRBD2	TRBJ2-1	-	TRBV7-2	TGTGCCAGCAGCCGGAGCGGGACCCTACGGGGCAACGAGCAGTTCTTC	CASSRSGTLRGNEQFF
TRBD2	TRBJ2-1	-	TRBV29-1	TGCAGCGTGGCGGCTAGCGGGAGAGGAAATGAGCAGTTCTTC	CSVAASGRGNEQFF
-	TRBJ2-1	many	TRBV9	TGTGCCAGCAGCGTAGAAGGGTGGGGTGAGCAGTTCTTC	CASSVEGWGEQFF
-	TRBJ2-1	many	TRBV7-3	TGTGCCAGCAGCTTAGTGAGGGGATTAGGCAATGAGCAGTTCTTC	CASSLVRGLGNEQFF
-	TRBJ2-7	few	TRBV18	TGTGCCAGCTCACGTACAGAAATCTCGTCATTATACGAGCAGTACTTC	CASSRTEISSLYEQYF
-	TRBJ2-3	many	TRBV6-1	TGTGCCAGCACGGCGCGCACAGATACGCAGTATTTT	CASTARTDTQYF
-	TRBJ2-1	many	TRBV18	TGTGCCAGCTCACCGACCACGGGGGGCGCTTACAATGAGCAGTTCTTC	CASSPTTGGAYNEQFF
-	TRBJ2-7	many	TRBV2	TGTGCCAGCAGCACGGCAGGACAGTTTAACTCCTACGAGCAGTACTTC	CASSTAGQFNSYEQYF
TRBD2	TRBJ2-7	few	TRBV6-1	TGTGCCAGCTCCTACGGGGGGGCAGGGAGGGGAGAAGGGCAGTACTTC	CASSYGGAGRGEGQYF
-	TRBJ2-5	-	TRBV28	TGTGCCAGCAGCTTAGATCTGTACCAAGAGACCCAGTACTTC	CASSLDLYQETQYF